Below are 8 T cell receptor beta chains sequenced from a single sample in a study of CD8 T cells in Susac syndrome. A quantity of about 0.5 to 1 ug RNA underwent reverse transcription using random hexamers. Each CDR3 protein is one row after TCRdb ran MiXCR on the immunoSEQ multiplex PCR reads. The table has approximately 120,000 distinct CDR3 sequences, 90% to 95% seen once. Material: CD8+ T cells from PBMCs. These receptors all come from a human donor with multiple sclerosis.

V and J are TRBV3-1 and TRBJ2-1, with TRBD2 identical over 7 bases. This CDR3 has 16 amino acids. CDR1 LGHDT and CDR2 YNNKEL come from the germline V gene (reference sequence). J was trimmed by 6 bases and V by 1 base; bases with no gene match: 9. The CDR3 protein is CASSQVMSGGSNEQFF. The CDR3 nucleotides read TGTGCCAGCAGCCAAGTAATGTCGGGGGGTTCCAATGAGCAGTTCTTC.

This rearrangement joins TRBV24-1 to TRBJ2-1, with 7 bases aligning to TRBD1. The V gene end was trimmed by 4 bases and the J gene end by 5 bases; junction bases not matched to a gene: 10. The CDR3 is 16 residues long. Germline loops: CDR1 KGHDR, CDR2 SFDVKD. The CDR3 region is CATSDPPGQDNNEQFF. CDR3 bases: TGTGCCACCAGTGACCCCCCCGGACAGGACAACAATGAGCAGTTCTTC.

The CDR3 sequence: CSADRGSYNEQFF. The CDR3 DNA reads TGCAGCGCCGACAGGGGTAGCTACAATGAGCAGTTCTTC. This sequence joins TRBV29-1 and TRBJ2-1; 8 bases line up with TRBD1. V shed 7 bases and J 3 bases; nucleotides not matched to a gene: 5. This CDR3 has 13 residues. Germline V gives CDR1 SQVTM, CDR2 ANQGSEA.

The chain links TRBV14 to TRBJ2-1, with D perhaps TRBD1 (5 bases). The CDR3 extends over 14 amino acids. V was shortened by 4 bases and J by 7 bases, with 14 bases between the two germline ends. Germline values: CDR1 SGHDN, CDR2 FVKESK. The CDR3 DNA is TGTGCCAGCAGCCTCCGGGCAGGGTTGAATGAGCAGTTCTTC. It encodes CASSLRAGLNEQFF.

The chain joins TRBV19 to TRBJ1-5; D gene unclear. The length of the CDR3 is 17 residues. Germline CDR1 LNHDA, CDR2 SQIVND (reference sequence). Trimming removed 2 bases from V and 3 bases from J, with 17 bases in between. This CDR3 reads CASSIRYPEYTNQPQHF. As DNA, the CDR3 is TGTGCCAGTAGTATAAGGTACCCAGAGTACACCAATCAGCCCCAGCATTTT.

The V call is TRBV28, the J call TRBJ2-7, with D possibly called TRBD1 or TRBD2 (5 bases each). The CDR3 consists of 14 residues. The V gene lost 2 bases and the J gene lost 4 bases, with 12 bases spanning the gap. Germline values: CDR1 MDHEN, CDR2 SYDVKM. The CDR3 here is CASSLGGAGYEQYF. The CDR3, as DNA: TGTGCCAGCAGTTTAGGGGGTGCCGGTTACGAGCAGTACTTC. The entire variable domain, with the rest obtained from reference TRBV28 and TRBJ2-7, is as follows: DVKVTQSSRYLVKRTGEKVFLECVQDMDHENMFWYRQDPGLGLRLIYFSYDVKMKEKGDIPEGYSVSREKKERFSLILESASTNQTSMYLCASSLGGAGYEQYFGPGTRLTVT.

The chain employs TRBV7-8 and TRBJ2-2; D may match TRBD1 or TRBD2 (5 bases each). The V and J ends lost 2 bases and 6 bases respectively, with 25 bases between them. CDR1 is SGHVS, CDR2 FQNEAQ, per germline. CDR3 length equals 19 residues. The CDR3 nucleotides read TGTGCCAGCAGCTTATTTTACCTAGCCATTGGAAGGGGCGCCGGGGAGCTGTTTTTT. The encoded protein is CASSLFYLAIGRGAGELFF.

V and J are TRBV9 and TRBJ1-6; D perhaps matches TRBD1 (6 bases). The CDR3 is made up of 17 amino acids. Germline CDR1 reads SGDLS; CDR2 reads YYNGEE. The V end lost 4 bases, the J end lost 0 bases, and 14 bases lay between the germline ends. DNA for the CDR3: TGTGCCAGCAGCCGGGACACCAAGAGCTCCTATAATTCACCCCTCCACTTT. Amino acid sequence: CASSRDTKSSYNSPLHF. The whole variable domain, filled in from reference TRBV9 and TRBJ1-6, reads DSGVTQTPKHLITATGQRVTLRCSPRSGDLSVYWYQQSLDQGLQFLIQYYNGEERAKGNILERFSAQQFPDLHSELNLSSLELGDSALYFCASSRDTKSSYNSPLHFGNGTRLTVT.